These 25 T cell receptor beta chains were all obtained from the same sample, sequenced in a study of T cells in Graves' hyperthyroidism and ophthalmopathy (dated by TCRdb to between 2018 and 2021). The protocol used for the library was multiplex PCR. Sequenced on an Illumina HiSeq 2000. TCR beta CDR3 regions were amplified from RNA transcripts. For the first round of RT-PCR on the TCR CDR3, the HTBI primer set was used together with the Qiagen OneStep RT-PCR kit. The public reads were run again by TCRdb, first through fastp at Q25 and then through MiXCR, and only productive beta chains were kept. Records with the same CDR3 protein are collapsed into one entry carrying the most frequent genes and DNA. For this sample the table gives about 710,000 distinct CDR3 sequences, of which about a sixth were detected only once. The biggest ten clones account for approximately 8.4% of the sample. The sequencing input was blood. Receptors originate from a man aged 18 to 30 with Graves' hyperthyroidism.

At least ten counts were recorded for this clonotype. J is TRBJ2-1 and V is TRBV2; D call uncertain. Germline values: CDR1 SNHLY, CDR2 FYNNEI. V lost 0 bases, J lost 6 bases, and 6 bases lay in between. The CDR3 spans 13 residues. The CDR3 here is CASSEAAPNEQFF. The CDR3 DNA reads as TGTGCCAGCAGTGAAGCTGCCCCCAATGAGCAGTTCTTC.

This clonotype was counted many times. J is TRBJ1-1 and V is TRBV7-8; D gene unclear. This CDR3 is 14 amino acids long. With 2 bases removed from V and 1 base from J, the gap between germline ends came to 8 bases. Germline V gives CDR1 SGHVS, CDR2 FQNEAQ. The CDR3 DNA reads as TGTGCCAGCAGCTTACTCGAACGGAACACTGAAGCTTTCTTT. This encodes CASSLLERNTEAFF.

This clonotype was counted many times. The chain joins TRBV28 to TRBJ1-4, with 10 bases that match TRBD1. The J segment lost 0 bases and the V segment lost 8 bases, leaving 6 bases of the junction unmatched. From germline, CDR1 is MDHEN and CDR2 SYDVKM. The CDR3 sequence is 16 residues long. The CDR3 here is CASGGTGASTNEKLFF. The CDR3 DNA reads as TGTGCCAGCGGGGGGACAGGGGCATCAACTAATGAAAAACTGTTTTTT.

In this sample, this clonotype turned up a few times. This rearrangement joins TRBV27 to TRBJ2-1; 8 bases map to TRBD2. Germline V CDR1 and CDR2: MNHEY, SMNVEV (reference sequence). CDR3 length equals 15 residues. V shed 3 bases and J 8 bases; nucleotides not matched to a gene: 9. For the CDR3, the DNA is TGTGCCAGCAGTTTCGGCGGGAGGTGGATCGATGAGCAGTTCTTC. Its protein is CASSFGGRWIDEQFF.

This sequence joins TRBV4-3 and TRBJ2-3; 7 bases fit TRBD2. Trimming at V came to 3 bases and at J to 5 bases, leaving 2 bases not matched to a gene. This CDR3 region has 13 residues. CDR1 is LGHNA and CDR2 is YSLEER in the germline V gene. CDR3 sequence (DNA): TGCGCCAGCAGCCAGTGGGAGGGAGATACGCAGTATTTT. Protein: CASSQWEGDTQYF.

This sequence joins TRBV9 and TRBJ2-2, with D unclear. The CDR3 sequence is 15 residues long. Between the trimmed V and J ends, which lost 0 bases and 4 bases, there was a span of 10 bases. CDR1 is SGDLS, CDR2 YYNGEE, per germline. The CDR3, as DNA: TGTGCCAGCAGCGTAGGTGGGATTACCACCGGGGAGCTGTTTTTT. Protein sequence: CASSVGGITTGELFF.

The CDR3 DNA is TGTGCCTGGAGTGCCACCTACGAGCAGTACTTC. Translated: CAWSATYEQYF. The genes are TRBV30 and TRBJ2-7; D unclear. Trimming pared 1 base from V and 2 bases from J, leaving 3 bases between. The CDR3 is 11 residues long. CDR1 is GTSNPN, CDR2 SVGIG, per germline (reference sequence). The variable domain in full, completed from reference TRBV30 and TRBJ2-7, reads SQTIHQWPATLVQPVGSPLSLECTVEGTSNPNLYWYRQAAGRGLQLLFYSVGIGQISSEVPQNLSASRPQDRQFILSSKKLLLSDSGFYLCAWSATYEQYFGPGTRLTVT.

V gene TRBV12-5 combines with J gene TRBJ2-1, with unresolved D. This CDR3 is 13 amino acids long. Germline CDR1 reads LGHNT; CDR2 reads FRNRAP. Trimming removed 7 bases at V and 3 bases at J, with 10 bases between. CDR3 nucleotides: TGTGCTAGTGCCCTTACAGACTACAATGAGCAGTTCTTC. This sequence encodes CASALTDYNEQFF.

On this clonotype itself: One end of the junction varies from germline; a read error may be responsible. The chain carries TRBV6-2 or TRBV6-3 and TRBJ2-7; no definite D call. The CDR3 is 14 residues long. Germline CDR1 is MNHEY and CDR2 is SVGEGT. CDR3 DNA: TGTGCCAGCACCGACGGTCGGCGGTCCTACGAGCAGTGCTTC. It encodes CASTDGRRSYEQCF.

In this sample, this clonotype turned up many times. J is TRBJ1-1 and V is TRBV3-1, with D hard to call. Per germline, CDR1 LGHDT and CDR2 YNNKEL (reference sequence). The CDR3 is 12 amino acids. Trimming pared 0 bases from V and 9 bases from J, leaving 8 bases between. CDR3 loop: CASSQDQGQAFF. As DNA, the CDR3 is TGTGCCAGCAGCCAAGATCAAGGACAAGCTTTCTTT.

This clonotype was found many times. The chain uses TRBV20-1 and TRBJ2-7; 13 bases are shared with TRBD2. The CDR3 spans 14 residues. With 4 bases clipped from V and 4 bases from J, the junction kept 4 bases outside the gene matches. Germline V gene lookup returns CDR1 DFQATT and CDR2 SNEGSKA (reference sequence). CDR3 sequence (DNA): TGCAGTGCTACCACTAGCGGGAGGGTTTACGAGCAGTACTTC. The encoded protein is CSATTSGRVYEQYF.

In the case of this clonotype: This may be a read error, as it is one base from a much larger clone. The chain employs TRBV5-5 and TRBJ1-1; no clear D. The CDR3 runs to 12 residues. Germline V gene lookup returns CDR1 SGHKS and CDR2 YYEKEE (reference sequence). V lost 2 bases and J 3 bases, leaving 5 bases between the germline ends. The CDR3 spells CASSFTDTEAFF. For the CDR3, the DNA is TGTGCCAGCAGCTTCACCGACACTGAAGCTTTCTTT.

Notes on this clonotype: A much larger clone lies one base from this, so it may be a read error. This rearrangement joins TRBV9 to TRBJ2-3; weak D call: TRBD2 (6 bases). CDR1 is SGDLS and CDR2 is YYNGEE in the germline V gene. Trimming took 0 bases from V and 1 from J, leaving 15 bases between them. CDR3 length: 17 residues. The CDR3, as DNA: TGTGCCAGCAGCGTAGCCCTCCCGGGAGTCGGCACAGATACGCAGTATTTT. It specifies CASSVALPGVGTDTQYF.

This clonotype has more than one count but fewer than ten. The chain uses TRBV7-9 and TRBJ2-5; D not resolved. The V and J ends lost 1 base and 1 base respectively, with 10 bases between them. Per germline, CDR1 SEHNR and CDR2 FQNEAQ (reference sequence). The length of the CDR3 is 15 residues. The CDR3 loop is CASSLVDVAQETQYF. The CDR3 bases are TGTGCCAGCAGCTTAGTCGACGTGGCCCAAGAGACCCAGTACTTC. The full variable domain, rest sourced from reference TRBV7-9 and TRBJ2-5, is DTGVSQNPRHKITKRGQNVTFRCDPISEHNRLYWYRQTLGQGPEFLTYFQNEAQLEKSRLLSDRFSAERPKGSFSTLEIQRTEQGDSAMYLCASSLVDVAQETQYFGPGTRLLVL.

This clonotype has ten or more counts. V and J are TRBV3-1 and TRBJ2-7; TRBD2 aligns across 7 bases. The CDR3 length is 12 residues. Germline V gives CDR1 LGHDT, CDR2 YNNKEL (reference sequence). J was trimmed by 6 bases and V by 3 bases; bases with no gene match: 2. CDR3 sequence reads: CASSQWGGEQYF. CDR3 DNA sequence: TGTGCCAGCAGCCAGTGGGGGGGCGAGCAGTACTTC.

About this clonotype itself: A much larger clonotype is one base distant, so this may be a read error. The chain links TRBV5-1 to TRBJ2-3, with D possibly being TRBD1 (5 bases). Trimming pared 0 bases from V and 0 bases from J, leaving 11 bases between. Germline V CDR1 and CDR2: SGHRS, YFSETQ. This CDR3 spans 16 amino acids. The CDR3 DNA sequence: TGCGCCAGCAGCTTGGTTGGCAGGGATAGCACAGATACGCAGTATTTT. It encodes CASSLVGRDSTDTQYF.

The sample holds a few counts of this clonotype. The rearrangement joins TRBV24-1 to TRBJ2-7; D gene uncertain. This CDR3 spans 13 amino acids. Per the germline V gene, CDR1 is KGHDR and CDR2 is SFDVKD. The V end lost 0 bases, the J end lost 4 bases, and 6 bases lay between the germline ends. This CDR3 is CATSDLLGYEQYF. The CDR3 nucleotides are TGTGCCACCAGTGATTTGCTCGGGTACGAGCAGTACTTC.

The J gene is TRBJ2-1, the V gene TRBV10-2, with 12 bases aligning to TRBD1. V was pared by 6 bases and J by 6 bases, with 12 bases of the junction left unmatched. The CDR3 runs 17 residues. Germline V gives CDR1 WSHSY, CDR2 SAAADI. The CDR3 DNA reads TGCGCCAGCAGGGTCCGGGACAGGGGGCGAATTGGCAATGAGCAGTTCTTC. Protein sequence: CASRVRDRGRIGNEQFF.

A few counts support this clonotype. The rearrangement joins TRBV20-1 to TRBJ1-1, with 7 bases matching TRBD1. V dropped 2 bases and J dropped 6; count of bases not matched to a gene: 6. The CDR3 is made up of 13 amino acids. The V gene's germline CDR1 is DFQATT and CDR2 SNEGSKA (reference sequence). CDR3 protein: CSARLTGSAEAFF. CDR3 nucleotide sequence: TGCAGTGCTAGATTGACAGGGTCGGCTGAAGCTTTCTTT.

The V and J genes are TRBV3-1 and TRBJ1-2, with 8 bases aligning to TRBD1. This CDR3 is built from 15 residues. The V gene's germline CDR1 is LGHDT and CDR2 YNNKEL (reference sequence). Trimming cost V 0 bases and J 3 bases; bases outside gene matches: 3. The CDR3 loop is CASSQEAGGDYGYTF. CDR3 bases: TGTGCCAGCAGCCAAGAGGCAGGGGGCGACTATGGCTACACCTTC.

The sample holds many counts of this clonotype. The J gene is TRBJ2-5, the V gene TRBV12-3 or TRBV12-4, with TRBD2 matching over 12 bases. The V and J ends lost 6 bases and 1 base, in that order; junction bases with no gene match: 3. The CDR3 runs to 15 residues. The CDR3 nucleotides are TGTGCCAGCAGGTGGACTAGCGGGGCCCAAGAGACCCAGTACTTC. It is translated as CASRWTSGAQETQYF.

This clonotype has ten or more counts. The chain employs TRBV28 and TRBJ2-7, with D unclear. CDR1 and CDR2 from the germline V gene are MDHEN and SYDVKM. V lost 4 bases, J lost 3 bases, and 13 bases lay in between. This CDR3 contains 14 residues. CDR3 region: CASSSLGSRYEQYF. The CDR3 DNA is TGTGCCAGCAGTTCCCTCGGCTCGCGCTACGAGCAGTACTTC.

CDR3 sequence: CSARDLAGGRDTQYF. The CDR3 DNA reads TGCAGTGCTAGAGACCTAGCGGGGGGTCGAGATACGCAGTATTTT. The chain joins TRBV20-1 to TRBJ2-3; 11 nucleotides align to TRBD2. Trimming cost V 0 bases and J 5 bases; bases outside gene matches: 4. This CDR3 contains 15 residues. The germline CDR1 and CDR2 sequences are DFQATT and SNEGSKA (reference sequence).

This clonotype has only a few counts. The rearrangement links TRBV5-1 to TRBJ1-2; D is unresolved. CDR1 and CDR2 from the germline V gene are SGHRS and YFSETQ. The CDR3 is 14 amino acids. V shed 0 bases and J shed 1 base, with 7 bases lying between them. CDR3 protein: CASSLVGNNYGYTF. Here the CDR3 DNA reads TGCGCCAGCAGCTTGGTGGGAAATAACTATGGCTACACCTTC. The full variable domain, in which reference TRBV5-1 and TRBJ1-2 provide the parts outside the CDR3, is KAGVTQTPRYLIKTRGQQVTLSCSPISGHRSVSWYQQTPGQGLQFLFEYFSETQRNKGNFPGRFSGRQFSNSRSEMNVSTLELGDSALYLCASSLVGNNYGYTFGSGTRLTVV.

V and J are TRBV28 and TRBJ2-6; 7 nucleotides line up with TRBD1. Trimming cost V 6 bases and J 3 bases; bases outside gene matches: 5. The V gene's germline CDR1 is MDHEN and CDR2 SYDVKM. This CDR3 is 15 amino acids long. The CDR3 reads CASSRGGGGANVLTF. DNA of the CDR3: TGTGCCAGCAGCCGAGGGGGCGGTGGGGCCAACGTCCTGACTTTC.